Here is one T cell receptor beta chain with its context. Its antigen remains undetermined. Base qualities are missing; no much larger clone stands one base away. These data originate in a study of shared clonotypes between healthy human individuals (TCRdb year 2020). Broadly, across the study: Two women and a few men aged 18 to 49 years were included in the cohort. Leukapheresis yielded between about 0.94 and 10 billion PBMCs per donor. To estimate repertoire size and how much clonotype sharing occurs between individuals, the study deeply sequenced the blood TCR repertoires of five healthy adults. Per donor, three plates each were used for CD4 naive and CD4 memory, two for CD8 naive, and one for CD8 memory. To increase sequencing depth and limit assay-specific biases, TCR repertoire library preparation and sequencing were carried out by different laboratories using diverse techniques.

The donors were healthy, HIV-negative adults who had no recently reported acute infections or vaccinations. Every donor was a Caucasian adult living in Nashville, Tennessee, USA. Magnetic negative selection was used to enrich CD4+ T cells, after which naive cells were positively selected on CD45RA and the negative fraction became the memory subset. Blood was obtained by leukapheresis, after which PBMCs were separated by Ficoll-Histopaque density gradient centrifugation and cryopreserved in liquid nitrogen vapor phase. Purity and quantity of every magnetically sorted T cell population were checked by analytical flow cytometry. Genomic DNA was isolated from every sorted fraction and measured by UV absorbance on a Nanodrop 2000c. V is cut by 8 bases and J by 6 bases, and the space between the germline ends is 11 bases. The CDR3 spans 12 residues, from the cysteine through the phenylalanine. Of all the DNA, just the CDR3 is kept, 36 bases in frame from base 1. The germline V gene provides CDR1 MDHEN and CDR2 SYDVKM.

Using the deep immunoSEQ assay, TCR CDR3 regions were amplified from genomic DNA by multiplex PCR. For each cell subset, the extracted genomic DNA was distributed evenly across all wells of several immunoSEQ 96-well plates, and each plate served as one replicate. For sorted subsets, each replicate PCR was loaded with 200 ng genomic DNA, equivalent to 25,000 to 35,000 T cell genomes. The purified libraries were quantified using a Qubit 3.0 fluorometer, sized with a Bioanalyzer 2100, and then quantified again using the KAPA Library Quantification kit. Every immunoSEQ 96-well plate was sequenced on a separate single-read 150-cycle Illumina NextSeq 550 flow cell. The authors' pipeline ran thus. Because the immunoSEQ output included only junctional sequences and no quality scores, the filtering could not be the same as the filtering used for full-length reads. To assign V/J genes and CDR3, sequences were annotated against IMGT germline references using PyIR, a Python wrapper for IgBLAST v1.9. Reads were removed for weak V/J assignments (E-value above 1e-6), missing CDR3, stop codons, out-of-frame junctions, or ambiguous translated residues. V3J clonotypes were defined by identical inferred V gene, J gene, and CDR3 amino acid sequence. To compute the percentage overlap between repertoires, the number of shared unique clonotypes was divided by the size of the smaller repertoire. Three approaches were used to assess repertoire richness: RTK rarefaction, the Chao1 estimator, and Recon v2.1 estimates of unobserved clonotypes. Generation probabilities were computed with OLGA for all TCRbeta clonotypes obtained by the gDNA method from a few donors. Here the immuneACCESS table is served through TCRdb, limited to in-frame sequences with V and J called. Missing clones are a known gap in these copies; in checked studies unresolved V genes cover under half, and the rest lacks a known reason. The V and J calls and clone size are taken from that table; D and trimming were inferred from the DNA. The sample contains 2 million to 3 million clones, around nine tenths of them found a single time. The ten largest clones add up to 0.14% of the sample.

What the study reported, not specific to this receptor: Sampling was restricted to blood, and TCR repertoires in tissue are likely to differ from TCR repertoires in blood. Pairwise subsampling led to the expectation that sequencing depth would affect the degree of clonotype sharing among donors. Clonotypes shared by all four sorted-subset donors showed higher generation probabilities than non-shared clonotypes. Sharing across a few donors was observed for about 5% of naive CD4, 3% to 3.5% of naive CD8, about 2.3% of memory CD4, and 0.4% of memory CD8 clonotypes. Rarefaction of sorted-subset datasets indicated incomplete sequencing despite the large sequencing depth. Naive subsets generally had larger estimated clonotype richness than memory subsets did. Because the study included only a small number of donors, the genetic and exposure-history diversity represented was limited.

This chain joins TRBV28 to TRBJ1-5, with no reliable assignment of the D segment. The sequenced sample was naive CD4+ T cells sorted from blood. According to the study, the label for this sample's cell subset or site signals: CD45RA+ positively selected. This clonotype was sampled from a man younger than 30 in good health. CDR3 reads: CASDSRGQPQHF. DNA sequence: TGTGCCAGCGATTCGCGGGGTCAGCCCCAGCATTTT.